This T cell receptor beta chain was retrieved from a study of blood T cell repertoires in COVID-19. In this sample, this clone turned up a few times. Losses at the gene ends were 7 bases for V and 5 bases for J; bases not matched to a gene: 12. Germline values: CDR1 MDHEN, CDR2 SYDVKM. The CDR3 contains 15 residues. Sequenced by immunoSEQ multiplex PCR; TCRdb stores in-frame clones only, minus some. The table lists some 56,000 clones, around 84% of them singletons. The rearrangement uses TRBV28 and TRBJ2-7; TRBD1 agrees at 9 bases. The sample comprised peripheral blood. This receptor was obtained from a man aged 60 to 75 with acute or convalescent COVID-19. CDR3 DNA: TGTGCCAGCAACGGGGAGGGACAGGGAAAGGACGAGCAGTACTTC. It encodes CASNGEGQGKDEQYF.